This TCR beta chain appears in the sequencing data of a study of technical replicates of blood from a handful of donors. Produced via immunoSEQ multiplex PCR; TCRdb's table is partial and in-frame only. The sample shows approximately 76,000 clones, about 97% of them seen only once. Between the trimmed V and J ends, which lost 6 bases and 1 base, there was a span of 10 bases. Germline CDR1 SGHDT, CDR2 YYEEEE. The CDR3 runs 13 residues. This receptor was obtained from a human donor in good health. Material: T cells isolated from PBMCs. The genes are TRBV5-6 and TRBJ2-5; possible D gene TRBD1, 5 bases. CDR3: CASTFDSQETQYF. In nucleotides, the CDR3 is TGTGCCAGCACATTCGACAGCCAAGAGACCCAGTACTTC.